This TCR beta chain was sequenced during a study of Ad26.COV2.S vaccination and SARS-CoV-2 variants. Treatment noted: about 20 received Ad26.COV2.S at low or high dose, single or two shots; a few received placebo; per-sample allocation not given. Specimen acquisition occurred on day 63 following the initial vaccine or placebo injection. The CDR3 is made up of 14 amino acids. V lost 2 bases and J 4 bases, leaving 12 bases between the germline ends. From germline, CDR1 is SQVTM and CDR2 ANQGSEA. Remarks on this clone: Antigen: not known.

Broader study findings: Breadth of non-spike TCRs did not differ between vaccinees and placebo recipients.

Only in-frame clones appear in the TCRdb table, and some are missing; sequencing was by immunoSEQ multiplex PCR. The sample has 430,000 or so clones, roughly nine tenths seen once. The sequence was obtained from a person aged 18-60 years who received the Ad26.COV2.S COVID-19 vaccine or a placebo. This sample comprised peripheral blood, obtained in a trial of Ad26.COV2.S vaccine versus placebo. The chain uses TRBV29-1 and TRBJ2-1; D call uncertain. The CDR3 DNA reads as TGCAGCGTTGAACCCCGTGGCAGTTACAATGAGCAGTTCTTC. It translates to CSVEPRGSYNEQFF.